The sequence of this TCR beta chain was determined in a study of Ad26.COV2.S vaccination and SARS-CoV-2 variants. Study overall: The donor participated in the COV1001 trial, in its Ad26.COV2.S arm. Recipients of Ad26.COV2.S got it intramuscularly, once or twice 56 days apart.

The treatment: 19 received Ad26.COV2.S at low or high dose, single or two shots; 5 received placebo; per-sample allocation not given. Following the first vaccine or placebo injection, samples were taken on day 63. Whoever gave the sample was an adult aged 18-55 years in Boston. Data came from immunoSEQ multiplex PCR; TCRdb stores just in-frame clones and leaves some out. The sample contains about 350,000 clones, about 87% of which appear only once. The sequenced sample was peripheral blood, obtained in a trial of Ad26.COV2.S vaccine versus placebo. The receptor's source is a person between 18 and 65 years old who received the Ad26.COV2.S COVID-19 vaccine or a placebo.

The CDR3 coding sequence is TGTGCCAGCAGTTTCGGGGGTGGGGATAGCAATCAGCCCCAGCATTTT. It codes for CASSFGGGDSNQPQHF. The chain employs TRBV27 and TRBJ1-5, with a tentative D call TRBD1 (5 bases). This CDR3 is 16 amino acids long. The ends were cut back, 3 bases at V and 0 bases at J, with 12 bases in the middle. Germline V gene lookup returns CDR1 MNHEY and CDR2 SMNVEV (reference sequence).